This T cell receptor beta chain emerged from a study of T-cell reconstitution after alpha-beta-depleted transplantation in children. Trimming shortened V by 4 bases and J by 0 bases, and 16 bases separated the two germline ends. This CDR3 is 16 amino acids long. As it was prepared, the TCRbeta library received unique molecular identifiers. Each CDR3 protein gets one entry after TCRdb re-called the PCR reads with MiXCR. Counted here are a few hundred thousand distinct CDR3 sequences, 15% to 20% occurring once; the ten biggest clones make up around 3.3%. This receptor was obtained from a human donor who donated a stem cell graft to a child with acute lymphoblastic leukemia. The source was PBMCs from the stem cell graft donor, collected from the stem cell graft. The chain combines TRBV12-3 or TRBV12-4 with TRBJ2-7; weak D call: TRBD2 (5 bases). The CDR3 here is CASSSPRTGSSYEQYF. The CDR3 DNA is TGTGCCAGCAGTTCCCCCCGGACGGGAAGCTCCTACGAGCAGTACTTC.